The rows below give T cell receptor beta chains drawn from one sample of a study of graft-versus-host responses after intestinal transplantation. The method was immunoSEQ multiplex PCR; TCRdb's version includes in-frame clones alone and lacks a portion of them. The sample includes 3,600 or so clones, roughly 70% of them seen just once. This material consisted of ileum tissue, taken 105 days after intestinal transplantation. These receptors came from a human patient who received an intestinal transplant, so some T cells may come from the graft donor. Each CDR3 is given with its conserved first and last residue. Fields, in order: D gene, clone size, J gene, V gene, CDR3 DNA, CDR3 protein. The D gene is left open where the match is weak. Clone size is stated in some rows and not others, as once, few, many or a class when expanded.

D gene: -
clone size: once
J gene: TRBJ2-7
V gene: TRBV7-9
CDR3 DNA: TGTGCCAGCAGTCAGGAGAAGCAGTACTTC
CDR3 protein: CASSQEKQYF

D gene: TRBD1
clone size: once
J gene: TRBJ1-1
V gene: TRBV18
CDR3 DNA: TGTGCCAGCTCACCTGGACAGGGGAACACTGAAGCTTTCTTT
CDR3 protein: CASSPGQGNTEAFF

D gene: -
clone size: -
J gene: TRBJ1-5
V gene: TRBV27
CDR3 DNA: TGTGCCAGCAGTCAACCCCGCGGGGGGGTCCGCAATCAGCCCCAGCATTTT
CDR3 protein: CASSQPRGGVRNQPQHF

D gene: -
clone size: -
J gene: TRBJ2-3
V gene: TRBV9
CDR3 DNA: TGTGCCAGCAGCTTAAGCCCAGGGTTCGGCACAGATACGCAGTATTTT
CDR3 protein: CASSLSPGFGTDTQYF

D gene: -
clone size: -
J gene: TRBJ2-7
V gene: TRBV5-4
CDR3 DNA: TGTGCCAGCAGCTTCATGGGAGGCCCTATCTACGAGCAGTACTTC
CDR3 protein: CASSFMGGPIYEQYF

D gene: TRBD1
clone size: -
J gene: TRBJ1-2
V gene: TRBV20-1
CDR3 DNA: TGCAGTGCTAGACAGGGGGCTGGCTACACCTTC
CDR3 protein: CSARQGAGYTF

D gene: -
clone size: -
J gene: TRBJ1-5
V gene: TRBV28
CDR3 DNA: TGTGCCAGCAGTCGTCAGGTCAACTATCAGCCCCAGCATTTT
CDR3 protein: CASSRQVNYQPQHF

D gene: TRBD2
clone size: -
J gene: TRBJ2-5
V gene: TRBV5-1
CDR3 DNA: TGCGCCAGCAGCTTGTTGACTAGCGGGAAAGAGACCCAGTACTTC
CDR3 protein: CASSLLTSGKETQYF

D gene: TRBD1
clone size: few
J gene: TRBJ2-2
V gene: TRBV6-5
CDR3 DNA: TGTGCCAGCAGTCGGACAGGGGGGTCCGGGGAGCTGTTTTTT
CDR3 protein: CASSRTGGSGELFF

D gene: TRBD2
clone size: -
J gene: TRBJ2-4
V gene: TRBV2
CDR3 DNA: TGTGCCAGCAGCGAGACTAGCGGGGAAAACATTCAGTACTTC
CDR3 protein: CASSETSGENIQYF

D gene: TRBD1
clone size: -
J gene: TRBJ1-6
V gene: TRBV10-3
CDR3 DNA: TGTGCCATCAGGGAAACAGGGGGCCAGGAGAATTCACCCCTCCACTTT
CDR3 protein: CAIRETGGQENSPLHF

D gene: TRBD1
clone size: -
J gene: TRBJ2-3
V gene: TRBV2
CDR3 DNA: TGTGCCTGCACCCTGAGGCCGACAGGGGCCTCGAGAGATACGCAGTATTTT
CDR3 protein: CACTLRPTGASRDTQYF

D gene: TRBD2
clone size: -
J gene: TRBJ2-5
V gene: TRBV4-2
CDR3 DNA: TGTGCCAGCAGCCGAGTACTAGCGGGGGAAGAGACCCAGTACTTC
CDR3 protein: CASSRVLAGEETQYF

D gene: TRBD1
clone size: -
J gene: TRBJ1-5
V gene: TRBV2
CDR3 DNA: TGTGCCAGCAGTGGGACAGGGGGCGGTCAGCCCCAGCATTTT
CDR3 protein: CASSGTGGGQPQHF

D gene: TRBD1
clone size: -
J gene: TRBJ1-2
V gene: TRBV6-5
CDR3 DNA: TGTGCCAGCAGACAGGGGTATGGCTACACCTTC
CDR3 protein: CASRQGYGYTF

D gene: -
clone size: -
J gene: TRBJ2-3
V gene: TRBV4-2
CDR3 DNA: TGTGCCAGCAGCCCCATGAGGGGGGGAGGGCCCGGAGATACGCAGTATTTT
CDR3 protein: CASSPMRGGGPGDTQYF

D gene: -
clone size: few
J gene: TRBJ2-7
V gene: TRBV4-2
CDR3 DNA: TGTGCCAGCAGCCAAGTTAGTAGCTCCTACGAGCAGTACTTC
CDR3 protein: CASSQVSSSYEQYF

D gene: -
clone size: -
J gene: TRBJ2-5
V gene: TRBV5-1
CDR3 DNA: TGCGCCAGCAGCCCGGCGGGGCTGGGGGGCGAGACCCAGTACTTC
CDR3 protein: CASSPAGLGGETQYF

D gene: -
clone size: -
J gene: TRBJ2-1
V gene: TRBV6-5
CDR3 DNA: TGTGCCAGCAGCCGTAGGGGGGGATACAATGAGCAGTTCTTC
CDR3 protein: CASSRRGGYNEQFF

D gene: TRBD2
clone size: -
J gene: TRBJ2-5
V gene: TRBV18
CDR3 DNA: TGTGCCAGCTCACCATCCGGGACTAGCGGGCCGTGGTACTTC
CDR3 protein: CASSPSGTSGPWYF

D gene: TRBD2
clone size: few
J gene: TRBJ2-7
V gene: TRBV18
CDR3 DNA: TGTGCCAGCTCACCACCTAGCGGGAGGGCCTACGAGCAGTACTTC
CDR3 protein: CASSPPSGRAYEQYF

D gene: TRBD2
clone size: -
J gene: TRBJ2-7
V gene: TRBV4-1
CDR3 DNA: TGCGCCAGCAGCCAAGACCCCGGGACTAGCGGGAGTAAGCAGTACTTC
CDR3 protein: CASSQDPGTSGSKQYF

D gene: TRBD2
clone size: -
J gene: TRBJ2-7
V gene: TRBV15
CDR3 DNA: TGTGCCACCAGCCCGGAGCGGGGGGGACCCTACGAGCAGTACTTC
CDR3 protein: CATSPERGGPYEQYF

D gene: TRBD2
clone size: -
J gene: TRBJ2-7
V gene: TRBV13
CDR3 DNA: TGTGCCAGCAGTTTCGCCCCCGGGACTAGCGCCCACTACGAGCAGTACTTC
CDR3 protein: CASSFAPGTSAHYEQYF

D gene: -
clone size: -
J gene: TRBJ1-2
V gene: TRBV4-1
CDR3 DNA: TGCGCCAGCAGCCAAGATCCCCTTGGCTATGGCTACACCTTC
CDR3 protein: CASSQDPLGYGYTF

D gene: TRBD2
clone size: -
J gene: TRBJ2-1
V gene: TRBV9
CDR3 DNA: TGTGCCAGCAGCGCGGGACTAGCGGGGGCCAATGAGCAGTTCTTC
CDR3 protein: CASSAGLAGANEQFF

D gene: TRBD1
clone size: -
J gene: TRBJ2-2
V gene: TRBV9
CDR3 DNA: TGTGCCACCTCCCGGGACAGGGACACCGGGGAGCTGTTTTTT
CDR3 protein: CATSRDRDTGELFF

D gene: TRBD1
clone size: -
J gene: TRBJ2-5
V gene: TRBV13
CDR3 DNA: TGTGCCAGCAGCAAATCGACAGGGGGCGGCGAGACCCAGTACTTC
CDR3 protein: CASSKSTGGGETQYF

D gene: TRBD2
clone size: few
J gene: TRBJ2-5
V gene: TRBV5-1
CDR3 DNA: TGCGCCAGCAGCACTTACGGACCGGGGGGGGAGACCCAGTACTTC
CDR3 protein: CASSTYGPGGETQYF

D gene: -
clone size: -
J gene: TRBJ1-1
V gene: TRBV4-1
CDR3 DNA: TGCGCCAGCAGCCGCAGGAGGACAGCTATACACGAAGCTTTCTTT
CDR3 protein: CASSRRRTAIHEAFF

D gene: -
clone size: -
J gene: TRBJ2-7
V gene: TRBV7-6
CDR3 DNA: TGTGCCAGCAGCTTAGCCGGGACAAAATACGAGCAGTACTTC
CDR3 protein: CASSLAGTKYEQYF

D gene: -
clone size: -
J gene: TRBJ2-3
V gene: TRBV9
CDR3 DNA: TGTGCCAGCAGCGTGACAGGCACAGATACGCAGTATTTT
CDR3 protein: CASSVTGTDTQYF

D gene: TRBD1
clone size: -
J gene: TRBJ2-7
V gene: TRBV15
CDR3 DNA: TGTGCCACCAGCAGAAGAGGGGACAGCAACTACGAGCAGTACTTC
CDR3 protein: CATSRRGDSNYEQYF

D gene: TRBD1
clone size: -
J gene: TRBJ1-1
V gene: TRBV6-5
CDR3 DNA: TGTGCCAGCACCCCTAGACAGGGAAACACTGAAGCTTTCTTT
CDR3 protein: CASTPRQGNTEAFF

D gene: TRBD1
clone size: -
J gene: TRBJ1-2
V gene: TRBV28
CDR3 DNA: TGTGCCAGCAGCACGACAGGGGGCTATGGCTACACCTTC
CDR3 protein: CASSTTGGYGYTF

D gene: -
clone size: -
J gene: TRBJ2-5
V gene: TRBV7-3
CDR3 DNA: TGTGCCAGCTCGCGTGAGGCAGGGAGGCAAGGGACCCAGTACTTC
CDR3 protein: CASSREAGRQGTQYF

D gene: TRBD1
clone size: -
J gene: TRBJ1-2
V gene: TRBV2
CDR3 DNA: TGTGCCAGCAGTGGCAACAGGGGGGACTATGGCTACACCTTC
CDR3 protein: CASSGNRGDYGYTF

D gene: TRBD1
clone size: few
J gene: TRBJ1-5
V gene: TRBV2
CDR3 DNA: TGTGCCAGCACAGGGACAGGGTATAGCAATCAGCCCCAGCATTTT
CDR3 protein: CASTGTGYSNQPQHF

D gene: TRBD2
clone size: -
J gene: TRBJ2-3
V gene: TRBV4-2
CDR3 DNA: TGTGCCAGCAGCCAAGATTGGGGGACTAGCGGGAGTTTGTCCTTTTCAGATACGCAGTATTTT
CDR3 protein: CASSQDWGTSGSLSFSDTQYF

D gene: -
clone size: -
J gene: TRBJ2-3
V gene: TRBV6-1
CDR3 DNA: TGTGCCAGCAGTCCCCCACTTGGAGGGGTCGATACGCAGTATTTT
CDR3 protein: CASSPPLGGVDTQYF

D gene: -
clone size: -
J gene: TRBJ1-2
V gene: TRBV12-5
CDR3 DNA: TGTGCTAGTGGTTTGTGGACCTCATATGGCTACACCTTC
CDR3 protein: CASGLWTSYGYTF

D gene: TRBD1
clone size: -
J gene: TRBJ2-7
V gene: TRBV18
CDR3 DNA: TGTGCCAGCTCAGGGACAGGGCCCTACGAGCAGTACTTC
CDR3 protein: CASSGTGPYEQYF

D gene: TRBD1
clone size: -
J gene: TRBJ1-5
V gene: TRBV5-4
CDR3 DNA: TGTGCCAGCAGCTTGGACAGGGGGAATCAGCCCCAGCATTTT
CDR3 protein: CASSLDRGNQPQHF

D gene: TRBD2
clone size: -
J gene: TRBJ2-5
V gene: TRBV5-4
CDR3 DNA: TGTGCCAGCAGCTTGGGTTTGGCGGGGGGGCCCGAAATAGAGACCCAGTACTTC
CDR3 protein: CASSLGLAGGPEIETQYF

D gene: -
clone size: few
J gene: TRBJ1-1
V gene: TRBV5-1
CDR3 DNA: TGCGCCAGCAGCAGACCCCCTCCGTCAGGGGTCACTGAAGCTTTCTTT
CDR3 protein: CASSRPPPSGVTEAFF

D gene: -
clone size: -
J gene: TRBJ1-2
V gene: TRBV6-6
CDR3 DNA: TGTGCCAGCAGTTACGTTCTTCTGGGGGGCTATGGCTACACCTTC
CDR3 protein: CASSYVLLGGYGYTF